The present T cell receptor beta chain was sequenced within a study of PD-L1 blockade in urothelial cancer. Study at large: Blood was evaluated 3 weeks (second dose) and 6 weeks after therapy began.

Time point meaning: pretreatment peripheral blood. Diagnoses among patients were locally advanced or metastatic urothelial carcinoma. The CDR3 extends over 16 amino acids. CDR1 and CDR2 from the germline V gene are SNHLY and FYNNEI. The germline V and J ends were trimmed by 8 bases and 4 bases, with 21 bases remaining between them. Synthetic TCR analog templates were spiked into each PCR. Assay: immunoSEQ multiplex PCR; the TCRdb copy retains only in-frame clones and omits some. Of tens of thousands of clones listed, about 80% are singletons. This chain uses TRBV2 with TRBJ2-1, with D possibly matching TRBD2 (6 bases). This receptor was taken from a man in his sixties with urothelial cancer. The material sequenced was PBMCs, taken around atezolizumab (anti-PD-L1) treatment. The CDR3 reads CASPSGGLPPYNEQFF. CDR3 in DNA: TGTGCCAGCCCCTCCGGGGGACTCCCTCCGTACAATGAGCAGTTCTTC.